This T cell receptor (beta chain) appears in the sequencing data of a study of blood T cell repertoires in COVID-19. TCRdb keeps only in-frame clones here, not all; method: immunoSEQ multiplex PCR. Here the sample spans about 200,000 clones, more than 70% being singletons. This TCR was recovered from a woman aged 45-65 years with acute or convalescent COVID-19. Specimen: peripheral blood.

CDR3 sequence reads: CASSLDVREDEQYF. In DNA form, the CDR3 reads TGTGCCAGCAGTTTAGATGTGCGGGAGGACGAGCAGTACTTC. The chain couples TRBV28 to TRBJ2-7; 8 nucleotides match TRBD2. Germline CDR1 reads MDHEN; CDR2 reads SYDVKM. The V and J ends lost 2 bases and 5 bases, in that order; junction bases with no gene match: 5. The CDR3 contains 14 residues.